The present TCR beta chain was sequenced within a study of shared clonotypes between healthy human individuals (dated by TCRdb to the early 2020s). Some background on the complete study: A couple of women and a few men aged 18 to 49 years were included in the cohort. For each donor, CD4 naive and CD4 memory were each run on three plates, CD8 naive on two plates, and CD8 memory on one plate. To estimate repertoire size and how much clonotypes are shared between individuals, the study performed deep sequencing of blood TCR repertoires from 4 to 6 healthy adults. To increase sequencing depth and limit assay-specific biases, different laboratories used diverse techniques to prepare libraries and sequence TCR repertoires. Each donor's leukapheresis produced roughly between roughly 0.85 and 10 billion PBMCs.

The CDR3 starts with the cysteine, ends with the phenylalanine, and has 12 residues. The only DNA kept is the CDR3, 36 bases in frame from the first base. Trimming removed 5 bases from V and 2 bases from J, leaving 10 bases between the germline ends. The germline V gene yields SQVTM for CDR1 and ANQGSEA for CDR2. TCR CDR3 regions were amplified from genomic DNA by multiplex PCR using the deep immunoSEQ assay. Extracted genomic DNA from each cell subset was distributed evenly across all wells of several immunoSEQ 96-well plates, and each plate was treated as a replicate. For sorted subsets, each replicate PCR was loaded with around 200 ng genomic DNA, equivalent to 25,000 to 35,000 T cell genomes. Purified libraries were measured with a Qubit 3.0 fluorometer, size-checked on a Bioanalyzer 2100, and measured again with the KAPA Library Quantification kit. A separate single-read 150-cycle Illumina NextSeq 550 flow cell was used to sequence each immunoSEQ 96-well plate. As for the authors' bioinformatics: Because the immunoSEQ output included only junctional sequences and no quality scores, the filtering could not be the same as the filtering used for full-length reads. To assign V/J genes and CDR3, sequences were annotated against IMGT germline references using PyIR, a Python wrapper for IgBLAST v1.9. Any read was removed if the V/J assignment was weak (E-value above 1e-6), the CDR3 was missing, or the read contained stop codons, out-of-frame junctions, or ambiguous translated residues. V3J clonotypes were defined as sequences sharing an identical inferred V gene, J gene, and CDR3 amino acid sequence. To compute the percentage overlap between repertoires, the number of shared unique clonotypes was divided by the size of the smaller repertoire. Richness of each repertoire was evaluated using RTK rarefaction, the Chao1 estimator, and Recon v2.1 estimates of unobserved clonotypes. For all TCRbeta clonotypes obtained by the gDNA method from a few donors, generation probabilities were computed with OLGA. Imported from immuneACCESS, the table was reduced by TCRdb to in-frame sequences with V and J called. These copies leave out some clones; in studies compared against another copy, an unresolved V gene accounts for under half, and the cause of the remainder is not known. The DNA gave D and trimming, while V, J and clone size come from that table. The sample table holds about 2 million clones, of which about 95% were seen once. More than 0.95% of the sample rests with the top ten.

Study-wide findings and limitations: Sampling was restricted to blood, and TCR repertoires in tissues likely differ from the TCR repertoires found in blood. Even with the large sequencing depth, rarefaction of the sorted-subset datasets indicated that sequencing was incomplete. Because the study included a small number of donors, the genetic and exposure-history diversity represented was limited. Estimated clonotype richness was generally larger for naive than for memory subsets. When a few donors were compared, the shared fraction of clonotypes was about 5.4% for naive CD4, over 3% for naive CD8, 2.3% for memory CD4, and 0.35% to 0.4% for memory CD8. Compared with non-shared clonotypes, the clonotypes found in all four sorted-subset donors had higher generation probabilities. Pairwise subsampling indicated that sequencing depth was expected to affect the degree of clonotype sharing among donors.

CD8 naive samples consisted of CD45RO-negative cells that were positively selected for CCR7, yielding a CD45RA+CCR7+ population without TemRA cells. The donors were healthy, HIV-negative adults with no recently reported acute infections or vaccinations. Every donor was a Caucasian adult residing in Nashville, Tennessee, USA. Blood was collected by leukapheresis, and PBMCs were isolated by Ficoll-Histopaque density gradient centrifugation and then cryopreserved in liquid nitrogen vapor phase. Purity and quantity of every magnetically sorted T cell population were checked by analytical flow cytometry. Each sorted fraction had its genomic DNA isolated and then quantified by UV absorbance on a Nanodrop 2000c. As regards this clone: No cognate antigen has been identified for it. Per-base quality was not reported, and no clone a single base away is much larger than it.

The V and J genes are TRBV29-1 and TRBJ2-7, and possibly TRBD2, on 5 matching bases. The TCR comes from a man aged 18 to 35 in good health. The sequencing input was naive CD8+ T cells sorted from blood. The cell subset or site label corresponds to: CD45RA+CCR7+. Here the CDR3 is given as CSVRNGTYEQYF. The bases are TGCAGCGTTAGGAACGGGACCTACGAGCAGTACTTC.